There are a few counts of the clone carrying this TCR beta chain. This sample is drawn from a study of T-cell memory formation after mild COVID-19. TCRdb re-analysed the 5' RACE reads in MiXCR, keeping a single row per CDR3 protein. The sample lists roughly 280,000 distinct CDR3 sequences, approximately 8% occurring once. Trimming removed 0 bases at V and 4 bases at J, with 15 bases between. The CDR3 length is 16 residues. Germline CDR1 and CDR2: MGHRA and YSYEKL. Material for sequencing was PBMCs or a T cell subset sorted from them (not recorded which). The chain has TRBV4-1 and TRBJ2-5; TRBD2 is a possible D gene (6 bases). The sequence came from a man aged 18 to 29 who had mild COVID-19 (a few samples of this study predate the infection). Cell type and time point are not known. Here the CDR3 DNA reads TGCGCCAGCAGCCAAGATAGGCTAGCGTACCCAGAGACCCAGTACTTC. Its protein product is CASSQDRLAYPETQYF.